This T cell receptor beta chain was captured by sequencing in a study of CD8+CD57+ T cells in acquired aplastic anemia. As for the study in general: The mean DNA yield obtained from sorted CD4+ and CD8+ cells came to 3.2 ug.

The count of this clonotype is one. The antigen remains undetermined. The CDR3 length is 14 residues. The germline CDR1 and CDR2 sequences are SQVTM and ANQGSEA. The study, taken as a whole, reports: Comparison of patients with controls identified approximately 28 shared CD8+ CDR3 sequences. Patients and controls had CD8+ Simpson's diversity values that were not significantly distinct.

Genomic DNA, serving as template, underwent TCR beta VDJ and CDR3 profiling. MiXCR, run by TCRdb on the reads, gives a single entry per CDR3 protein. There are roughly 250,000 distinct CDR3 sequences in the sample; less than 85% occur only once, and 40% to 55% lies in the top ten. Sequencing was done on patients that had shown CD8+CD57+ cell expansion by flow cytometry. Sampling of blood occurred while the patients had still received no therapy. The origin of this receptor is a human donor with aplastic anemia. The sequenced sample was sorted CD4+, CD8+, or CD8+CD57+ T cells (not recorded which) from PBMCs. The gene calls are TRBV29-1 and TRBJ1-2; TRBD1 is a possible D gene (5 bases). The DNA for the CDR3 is TGCACTACTACACCCACCACCAGGGACTATGGCTACACCTTC. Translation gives CTTTPTTRDYGYTF.